This record concerns one TCR beta chain sequence. Its specificity is not known. This entry comes from a study of T cell responses to AZD1222 COVID-19 vaccine. General study results and limits: Spike-specific TCR breadth and depth went up after people got two AZD1222 doses. Only a handful of AZD1222 recipients, several in all, had baseline seropositivity.

The table came from immunoSEQ multiplex PCR; TCRdb's copy has only in-frame clones and leaves some out. The profile shows about 60,000 clones, over 65% of them singletons. The CDR3 is 15 amino acids. Germline lookup yields CDR1 SGHKS and CDR2 YYEKEE (reference sequence). V was clipped by 6 bases and J by 1 base, with 15 bases between them. The J gene is TRBJ2-3, the V gene TRBV5-5; possibly TRBD2 for D (5 bases). This TCR was recovered from an adult who received the AZD1222 COVID-19 vaccine. Sequencing was performed on peripheral blood, taken 28 days after the second AZD1222 dose. CDR3 sequence: CASTAGPGGTDTQYF. The CDR3, as DNA: TGTGCCAGCACCGCAGGCCCCGGGGGCACAGATACGCAGTATTTT.